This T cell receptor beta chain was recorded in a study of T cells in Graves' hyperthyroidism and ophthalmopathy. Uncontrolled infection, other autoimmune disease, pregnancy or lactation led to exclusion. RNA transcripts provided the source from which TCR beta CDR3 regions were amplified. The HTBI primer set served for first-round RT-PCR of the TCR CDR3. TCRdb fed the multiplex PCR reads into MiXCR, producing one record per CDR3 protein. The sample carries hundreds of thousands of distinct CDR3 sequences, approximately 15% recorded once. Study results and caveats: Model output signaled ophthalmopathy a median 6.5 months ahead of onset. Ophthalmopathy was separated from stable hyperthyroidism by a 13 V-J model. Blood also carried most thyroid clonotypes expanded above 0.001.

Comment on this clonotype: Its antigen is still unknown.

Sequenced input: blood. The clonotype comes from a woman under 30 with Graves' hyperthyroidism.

Here the CDR3 reads CASYGQLNNEQFF. CDR3 coding DNA: TGTGCCAGCTACGGACAGCTTAACAATGAGCAGTTCTTC. V is TRBV6-1 and J is TRBJ2-1; tentative D call: TRBD1 (6 bases). Trimming took off 8 bases at V and 5 bases at J, with 13 bases between the two ends. Germline lookup yields CDR1 MNHNS and CDR2 SASEGT. There are 13 residues in the CDR3.